This record concerns one TCR beta chain sequence. This CDR3 is built from 16 residues. V lost 0 bases and J 3 bases, leaving 13 bases between the germline ends. Germline V lookup: CDR1 SEHNR, CDR2 FQNEAQ (reference sequence). The sample belongs to a study of siplizumab effects on memory and regulatory T cells. The data were produced by immunoSEQ multiplex PCR, yet TCRdb's version contains in-frame clones alone and is incomplete. This table holds tens of thousands of clones, 90% to 95% found once. This sequence was found in a human donor in good health. The sample taken for sequencing was CD8+ T cells sorted from blood. The chain combines TRBV7-9 with TRBJ2-3; D call uncertain. The CDR3 here is CASSLAGRSFTDTQYF. As DNA, the CDR3 is TGTGCCAGCAGCTTAGCTGGGCGGAGTTTTACAGATACGCAGTATTTT.